A single sample gave rise to the 30 T cell receptor beta chains below, sequenced in a study of shared clonotypes between healthy human individuals. Only in-frame clones appear in the TCRdb table, and some are missing; sequencing was by immunoSEQ multiplex PCR. The sample lists fewer than 850,000 clones, roughly 78% seen once, with approximately 1.8% in the top ten. Material: memory CD4+ T cells sorted from blood. The sample's subset: CD45RA-negative fraction. Receptor source: a woman in her 30s in good health.

This clone was seen only a few times. This chain connects TRBV5-4 to TRBJ1-4; a possible D gene is TRBD1 (5 bases). V lost 4 bases, J lost 10 bases, and 23 bases lay in between. In germline, CDR1 is SGHNT, CDR2 YYREEE (reference sequence). The CDR3 is 16 amino acids. CDR3 protein: CASSRDGPGKEGKLFF. CDR3 DNA sequence: TGTGCCAGCAGCAGGGACGGACCAGGAAAAGAGGGAAAACTGTTTTTT.

This chain uses TRBV5-8 with TRBJ2-5; D is perhaps TRBD1 (8 bases). The assigned J gene may be wrong: the sequence end matches TRBJ2-7 better. The CDR3 loop spans 15 amino acids. The germline CDR1 and CDR2 sequences are SGHTS and YDEGEE. CDR3: CASGWRRQGRGEQYF. The CDR3 nucleotides are TGTGCCAGCGGTTGGAGAAGACAGGGGAGGGGCGAGCAGTACTTC.

V gene TRBV7-2 combines with J gene TRBJ2-7; no firm D call. The CDR3 has 14 amino acids. The V gene lost 2 bases and the J gene lost 0 bases, with 8 bases spanning the gap. Germline V CDR1 and CDR2: SGHTA, FQGNSA. The DNA for the CDR3 is TGTGCCAGCAGCTTATACCTGAGCTCCTACGAGCAGTACTTC. Amino acid sequence: CASSLYLSSYEQYF.

This sequence joins TRBV5-6 and TRBJ2-7; 11 bases are shared with TRBD2. The CDR3 is 14 residues long. Germline assignment: CDR1 SGHDT and CDR2 YYEEEE. V dropped 4 bases and J dropped 4; count of bases not matched to a gene: 4. CDR3: CASSPRTSGYEQYF. The CDR3 region has the DNA TGTGCCAGCAGCCCCCGGACTAGCGGGTACGAGCAGTACTTC.

The chain carries TRBV10-2 and TRBJ2-1; 15 bases line up with TRBD2. The CDR3 runs to 15 residues. The germline CDR1 and CDR2 sequences are WSHSY and SAAADI. After removal of 7 bases from V and 10 bases from J, the junction contained 8 bases not matched to a gene. CDR3 loop: CASTGLAGGPGEQFF. Here the CDR3 DNA reads TGCGCCAGCACTGGACTAGCGGGAGGGCCTGGGGAGCAGTTCTTC.

The rearrangement links TRBV10-3 to TRBJ1-2; tentative D call: TRBD1 (6 bases). The length of the CDR3 is 13 residues. Germline V gene lookup returns CDR1 ENHRY and CDR2 SYGVKD. With 7 bases removed from V and 3 bases from J, the gap between germline ends came to 12 bases. As DNA, the CDR3 is TGTGCCATCAAGTCCGGGGGCTACTATGGCTACACCTTC. Translated, it gives CAIKSGGYYGYTF.

This clone is a singleton in its sample. The CDR3 is CASSGPPGAVGELFF. CDR3 nucleotides: TGCGCCAGCAGCGGCCCCCCGGGGGCCGTCGGGGAGCTGTTTTTT. V and J are TRBV5-1 and TRBJ2-2, with D perhaps matching TRBD1 or TRBD2 (6 bases each). The CDR3 is made up of 15 amino acids. V lost 4 bases and J 7 bases, leaving 17 bases between the germline ends. Germline V lookup: CDR1 SGHRS, CDR2 YFSETQ.

With respect to this clone: As the CDR3 is not closed by the conserved phenylalanine or tryptophan, this likely results from a read error. The limits of the CDR3 on the DNA are not certain, so only TCRdb's listed CDR3 is given. The V gene is TRBV18, the J gene TRBJ1-4; the D call TRBD1 from the table was never checked on the DNA. Per germline, CDR1 KGHSH and CDR2 LQKENI. Including both end residues, the CDR3 is 12 amino acids long. This chain's CDR3 is CASSSLQGPGAI.

The genes are TRBV19 and TRBJ1-5; D is ambiguous. The germline CDR1 and CDR2 sequences are LNHDA and SQIVND (reference sequence). V lost 1 base and J 6 bases, leaving 16 bases between the germline ends. The CDR3 covers 16 residues. Written as DNA, the CDR3 is TGTGCCAGTAGTATAGCGGTGTCGGGGTTCAGTCAGCCCCAGCATTTT. Its protein is CASSIAVSGFSQPQHF.

This chain links TRBV29-1 with TRBJ1-3; D gene unclear. The ends were cut back, 7 bases at V and 4 bases at J, with 14 bases in the middle. CDR1 is SQVTM and CDR2 is ANQGSEA in the germline V gene. The CDR3 is made up of 13 amino acids. The CDR3: CSGGWGTGNTIYF. The CDR3 nucleotides are TGCAGCGGCGGTTGGGGTACGGGAAACACCATATATTTT.

V and J are TRBV28 and TRBJ2-3; TRBD2 matches 12 bases. With V trimmed by 6 bases and J by 1 base, 5 bases remained unmatched. The CDR3 sequence is 16 residues long. The V gene's germline CDR1 is MDHEN and CDR2 SYDVKM. The CDR3 loop is CASRKTSGRGTDTQYF. For the CDR3, the DNA is TGTGCCAGCAGGAAGACTAGCGGGAGAGGCACAGATACGCAGTATTTT.

The chain carries TRBV5-1 and TRBJ2-2; 10 bases fit TRBD1. The ends lost 3 bases at V and 6 bases at J; junction bases unmatched: 11. The CDR3 is 17 amino acids. CDR1 SGHRS and CDR2 YFSETQ come from the germline V gene. The CDR3 region has the DNA TGCGCCAGCAGCTCATTACCTGGGACAGGGGACTCCGGGGAGCTGTTTTTT. It yields the protein CASSSLPGTGDSGELFF. The full variable domain, in which reference TRBV5-1 and TRBJ2-2 provide the parts outside the CDR3, is KAGVTQTPRYLIKTRGQQVTLSCSPISGHRSVSWYQQTPGQGLQFLFEYFSETQRNKGNFPGRFSGRQFSNSRSEMNVSTLELGDSALYLCASSSLPGTGDSGELFFGEGSRLTVL.

CDR3 residues: CASSKGVAKNIQYF. The CDR3 DNA reads TGTGCCAGCAGCAAGGGGGTAGCCAAAAACATTCAGTACTTC. This sequence joins TRBV6-1 and TRBJ2-4, with D possibly being TRBD1 (6 bases). Germline assignment: CDR1 MNHNS and CDR2 SASEGT. V shed 6 bases and J shed 0 bases, with 9 bases lying between them. This CDR3 spans 14 amino acids.

The chain couples TRBV2 to TRBJ1-5; the match to TRBD1 covers 7 bases. V shed 7 bases and J 3 bases; nucleotides not matched to a gene: 6. CDR1 is SNHLY, CDR2 FYNNEI, per germline. The CDR3 consists of 14 residues. The CDR3 DNA reads TGTGCCAGCACGAGGGGACAGCTCAATCAGCCCCAGCATTTT. Protein: CASTRGQLNQPQHF.

This chain joins TRBV28 and TRBJ2-7; a possible D gene is TRBD2 (5 bases). Trimming stripped 5 bases from V and 4 bases from J, with 12 bases between. The CDR3 has 13 amino acids. CDR1 is MDHEN, CDR2 SYDVKM, per germline. This CDR3 reads CASSRGRGYEQYF. CDR3 DNA sequence: TGTGCCAGCAGTCGGGGTCGGGGATACGAGCAGTACTTC.

The CDR3: CASSIGTSGSVYNEQFF. The CDR3 nucleotides are TGTGCCAGTAGTATCGGGACTAGCGGGAGTGTCTACAATGAGCAGTTCTTC. The rearrangement joins TRBV19 to TRBJ2-1; 14 nucleotides agree with TRBD2. The CDR3 sequence is 17 residues long. The V gene end was trimmed by 3 bases and the J gene end by 3 bases; junction bases not matched to a gene: 4. CDR1 is LNHDA and CDR2 is SQIVND in the germline V gene (reference sequence).

A word on this clone: The sample holds other DNA sequences that translate to the same CDR3. The chain uses TRBV5-1 and TRBJ2-1, with D hard to call. The germline V gene has CDR1 SGHRS and CDR2 YFSETQ. The CDR3 extends over 15 amino acids. Trimming left V 0 bases short and J 0 bases short, with 7 bases between. CDR3 sequence: CASSLDLSSYNEQFF. CDR3 nucleotides: TGCGCCAGCAGCTTGGACCTGAGCTCCTACAATGAGCAGTTCTTC. The variable domain in full, with the rest retrieved from reference TRBV5-1 and TRBJ2-1, is KAGVTQTPRYLIKTRGQQVTLSCSPISGHRSVSWYQQTPGQGLQFLFEYFSETQRNKGNFPGRFSGRQFSNSRSEMNVSTLELGDSALYLCASSLDLSSYNEQFFGPGTRLTVL.

The V call is TRBV5-1, the J call TRBJ1-2, with a possible D match to TRBD1 (6 bases). Germline CDR1 reads SGHRS; CDR2 reads YFSETQ. The CDR3 has 14 residues. Trimming took 4 bases from V and 2 from J, leaving 12 bases between them. DNA of the CDR3: TGCGCCAGCAGCCAATCCACAGGGAACTATGGCTACACCTTC. As protein: CASSQSTGNYGYTF. Complete variable domain (other parts from reference TRBV5-1 and TRBJ1-2): KAGVTQTPRYLIKTRGQQVTLSCSPISGHRSVSWYQQTPGQGLQFLFEYFSETQRNKGNFPGRFSGRQFSNSRSEMNVSTLELGDSALYLCASSQSTGNYGYTFGSGTRLTVV.

The chain recombines TRBV11-2 with TRBJ1-2; D is unclear. V was clipped by 5 bases and J by 3 bases, with 13 bases between them. The CDR3 consists of 14 residues. Germline assignment: CDR1 SGHAT and CDR2 FQNNGV. For the CDR3, the DNA is TGTGCCAGCAGCCCAACCGCGCTAGACTATGGCTACACCTTC. It translates to CASSPTALDYGYTF.

The chain combines TRBV19 with TRBJ1-5; 7 bases map to TRBD1. The V gene's germline CDR1 is LNHDA and CDR2 SQIVND (reference sequence). The CDR3 has 16 amino acids. Trimming cost V 0 bases and J 6 bases; bases outside gene matches: 8. CDR3 coding DNA: TGTGCCAGTAGTATAGATGTCAGGGGGAGGGCTCAGCCCCAGCATTTT. This codes for CASSIDVRGRAQPQHF.

The chain couples TRBV6-6 to TRBJ2-5; D perhaps matches TRBD1 (6 bases). V shed 4 bases and J shed 3 bases, with 9 bases lying between them. This CDR3 comprises 13 residues. Germline CDR1 and CDR2: MNHNY and SVGAGI (reference sequence). The chain's CDR3 is CASSFRQEETQYF. For the CDR3, the DNA is TGTGCCAGCAGTTTTAGACAGGAAGAGACCCAGTACTTC.

The chain is built from TRBV4-1 and TRBJ1-2; a weak D match, TRBD1 (5 bases). The CDR3 has 15 residues. V shed 6 bases and J shed 5 bases, with 19 bases lying between them. Germline V CDR1 and CDR2: MGHRA, YSYEKL. The CDR3 bases are TGCGCCAGCAGTGCTACCTGGCAGGGAGCTTATGGCTACACCTTC. Protein product: CASSATWQGAYGYTF.

The chain has TRBV30 and TRBJ2-3; tentative D call: TRBD2 (5 bases). V dropped 8 bases and J dropped 0 bases, with 9 bases sitting between them. Looked up from germline, CDR1 is GTSNPN and CDR2 is SVGIG (reference sequence). The CDR3 covers 12 residues. Written as DNA, the CDR3 is TGTGCCGAGAGCGGTAGCACAGATACGCAGTATTTT. Translating it yields CAESGSTDTQYF. Based on the CDR3 plus reference TRBV30 and TRBJ2-3, the full variable domain is SQTIHQWPATLVQPVGSPLSLECTVEGTSNPNLYWYRQAAGRGLQLLFYSVGIGQISSEVPQNLSASRPQDRQFILSSKKLLLSDSGFYLCAESGSTDTQYFGPGTRLTVL.

This clone has just a few counts. The chain joins TRBV19 to TRBJ2-7, with 7 bases aligning to TRBD2. The ends lost 2 bases at V and 7 bases at J; junction bases unmatched: 5. Germline CDR1 LNHDA, CDR2 SQIVND (reference sequence). The CDR3 is made up of 13 amino acids. Here the CDR3 reads CASSISGVGEQYF. The DNA of the CDR3 is TGTGCCAGTAGTATAAGCGGGGTTGGGGAGCAGTACTTC.

V usage is TRBV7-6 and J usage is TRBJ2-7, with 11 positions matching TRBD1. The CDR3 spans 17 residues. Germline V gene sequence: CDR1 SGHVS, CDR2 FNYEAQ. V gave up 5 bases and J gave up 4 bases; unmatched junction bases: 13. In DNA form, the CDR3 reads TGTGCCAGCAGCGCATCTACACCGGGACAGGGGGTATACGAGCAGTACTTC. This codes for CASSASTPGQGVYEQYF.

This clone was seen a few times. The V and J genes are TRBV19 and TRBJ2-6; D gene unclear. Per germline, CDR1 LNHDA and CDR2 SQIVND (reference sequence). V was shortened by 7 bases and J by 3 bases, with 13 bases between the two germline ends. The CDR3 is made up of 15 amino acids. CDR3 residues: CASTPLADGANVLTF. In DNA, the CDR3 is TGTGCCAGTACCCCCCTTGCAGATGGGGCCAACGTCCTGACTTTC.

J is TRBJ2-3 and V is TRBV14; D possibly uses TRBD1 or TRBD2 (6 bases each). CDR1 and CDR2 (germline): SGHDN, FVKESK. The CDR3 contains 16 residues. Trimming cost V 3 bases and J 2 bases, with 15 bases left between them. The CDR3 loop reads CASSHRGLGNTDTQYF. The CDR3 DNA reads TGTGCCAGCAGCCACAGGGGACTCGGTAACACAGATACGCAGTATTTT.

The V call is TRBV5-1, the J call TRBJ2-1; 7 bases fit TRBD1. Germline-derived CDR1 and CDR2 are SGHRS and YFSETQ. The CDR3 contains 15 residues. The V segment lost 2 bases and the J segment 3 bases; nucleotides outside the gene matches: 5. The CDR3 DNA sequence: TGCGCCAGCAGCTTAACAGGGGCCTTCTACAATGAGCAGTTCTTC. It translates to CASSLTGAFYNEQFF.

The chain employs TRBV11-2 and TRBJ2-7; D is uncertain. Germline loops: CDR1 SGHAT, CDR2 FQNNGV. This CDR3 region has 14 residues. Between the trimmed V and J ends, which lost 1 base and 3 bases, there was a span of 10 bases. Here the CDR3 DNA reads TGTGCCAGCAGCTTAGGATCCCAAAACTACGAGCAGTACTTC. It encodes CASSLGSQNYEQYF.

The chain recombines TRBV5-1 with TRBJ1-1; 7 bases align to TRBD1. The CDR3 sequence is 15 residues long. Germline V lookup: CDR1 SGHRS, CDR2 YFSETQ. J was trimmed by 1 base and V by 5 bases; bases with no gene match: 8. CDR3 sequence: CASRARQGQNTEAFF. CDR3 in DNA: TGCGCCAGCAGGGCTAGACAGGGCCAGAACACTGAAGCTTTCTTT. The complete variable domain, with remaining parts taken from reference TRBV5-1 and TRBJ1-1, reads KAGVTQTPRYLIKTRGQQVTLSCSPISGHRSVSWYQQTPGQGLQFLFEYFSETQRNKGNFPGRFSGRQFSNSRSEMNVSTLELGDSALYLCASRARQGQNTEAFFGQGTRLTVV.